This T cell receptor (beta chain) emerged from a study of shared clonotypes between healthy human individuals. Study-level findings and limits: A handful of donors had around 5.2% of their naive CD4 clonotypes in common. The generation probabilities recorded for non-shared clonotypes fell below those of clonotypes shared by all four donors.

Produced via immunoSEQ multiplex PCR; TCRdb's table is partial and in-frame only. In the table there are around 640,000 clones, approximately 96% of which are singletons. V was shortened by 0 bases and J by 2 bases, with 19 bases between the two germline ends. The CDR3 runs 17 residues. The germline gives CDR1 SQVTM, CDR2 ANQGSEA. CD45RO-negative CD8 cells positively selected for CCR7 made up the naive population, which excluded terminally differentiated effector memory CD45RA+ cells. Those who donated, Caucasian adults without exception, all lived in Nashville, Tennessee. On this clone: Its antigen is not known.

The receptor was isolated from a woman aged 25 to 39 in good health. The sequenced sample was naive CD8+ T cells sorted from blood. This chain connects TRBV29-1 to TRBJ2-5; perhaps TRBD2 as D (5 bases). The CDR3 loop is CSVEDLRLDSAQETQYF. CDR3 bases: TGCAGCGTTGAAGATCTCCGGTTGGATAGCGCACAAGAGACCCAGTACTTC.